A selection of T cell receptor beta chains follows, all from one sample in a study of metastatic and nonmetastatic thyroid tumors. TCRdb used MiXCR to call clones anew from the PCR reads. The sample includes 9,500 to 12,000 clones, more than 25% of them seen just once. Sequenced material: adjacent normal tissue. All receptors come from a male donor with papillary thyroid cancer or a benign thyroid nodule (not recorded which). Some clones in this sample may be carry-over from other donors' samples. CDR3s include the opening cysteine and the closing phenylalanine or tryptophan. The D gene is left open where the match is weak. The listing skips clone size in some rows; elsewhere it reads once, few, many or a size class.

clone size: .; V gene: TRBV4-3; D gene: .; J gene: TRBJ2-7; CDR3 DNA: TGCGCCAGCAGCCAAGAGTTTGCTGGGAGAGGCGGTTACGAGCAGTACTTC; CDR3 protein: CASSQEFAGRGGYEQYF
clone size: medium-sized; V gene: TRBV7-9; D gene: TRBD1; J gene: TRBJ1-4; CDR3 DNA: TGTGCCAGCAGCTTACCCCGGGACAGGGGAGATGAAAAACTGTTTTTT; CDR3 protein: CASSLPRDRGDEKLFF
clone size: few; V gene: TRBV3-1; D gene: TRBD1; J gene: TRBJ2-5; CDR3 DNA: TGTGCCAGCAGCCAGACAGGGTACCAAGAGACCCAGTACTTC; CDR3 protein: CASSQTGYQETQYF
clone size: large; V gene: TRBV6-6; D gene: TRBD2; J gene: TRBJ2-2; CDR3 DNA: TGTGCCAGCAGTTCTATTGGGACTAGCGGATTCGAGGACACCGGGGAGCTGTTTTTT; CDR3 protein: CASSSIGTSGFEDTGELFF
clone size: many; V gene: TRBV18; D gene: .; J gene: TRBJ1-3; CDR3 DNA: TGTGCCAGCTCACTCCGACAGGAGAGCCCTGGAAACACCATATATTTT; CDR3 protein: CASSLRQESPGNTIYF
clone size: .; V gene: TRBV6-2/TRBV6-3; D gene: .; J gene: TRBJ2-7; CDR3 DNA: TGTGCCACCACCGACGATCTGAGCTCCTACGAGCAGTACTTC; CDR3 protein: CATTDDLSSYEQYF
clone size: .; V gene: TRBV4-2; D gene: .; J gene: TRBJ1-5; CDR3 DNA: TGTGCCAGCAGCCAATTTTTGACAGCCTCCAATCAGCCCCAGCATTTT; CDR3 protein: CASSQFLTASNQPQHF
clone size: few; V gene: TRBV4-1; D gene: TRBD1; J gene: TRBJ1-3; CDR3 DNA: TGCGCCAGCAGCCAAGATTCCCTCCGGGACAGGGGGAACACCATATATTTT; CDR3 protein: CASSQDSLRDRGNTIYF
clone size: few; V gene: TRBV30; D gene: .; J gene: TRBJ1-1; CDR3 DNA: TGTGCCTGGAGTCCACAGGTCCCAGGCACTGAAGCTTTCTTT; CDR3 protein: CAWSPQVPGTEAFF
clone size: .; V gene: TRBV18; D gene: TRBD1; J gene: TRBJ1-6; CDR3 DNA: TGTGCCGGCTCACCAGGGGGAGATGATTCACCCCTCCACTTT; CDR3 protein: CAGSPGGDDSPLHF
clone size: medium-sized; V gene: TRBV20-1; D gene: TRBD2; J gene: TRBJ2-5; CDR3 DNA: TGCAGTGTTTTAGCGGGAGGGCCTGGTGAGACCCAGTACTTC; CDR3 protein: CSVLAGGPGETQYF
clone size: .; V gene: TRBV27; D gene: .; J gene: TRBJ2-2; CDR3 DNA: TGTGCCAGCAGTTGGGGCTCCGGGGAGCTGTTTTTT; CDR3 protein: CASSWGSGELFF
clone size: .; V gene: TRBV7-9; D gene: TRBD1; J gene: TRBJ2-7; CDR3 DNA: TGTGCCAGCAGCTTTGGACAGGCCGACGAGCAGTACTTC; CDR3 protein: CASSFGQADEQYF
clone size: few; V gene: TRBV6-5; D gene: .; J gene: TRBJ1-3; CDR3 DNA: TGTGCCAGCAGTTACTCGCAGGGTGGCGGAAACACCATATATTTT; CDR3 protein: CASSYSQGGGNTIYF
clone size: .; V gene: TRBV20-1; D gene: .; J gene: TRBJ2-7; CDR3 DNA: TGCAGTGCTAGAGATCCCAGCGGGCCGTCCTACGAGCAGTACTTC; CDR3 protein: CSARDPSGPSYEQYF
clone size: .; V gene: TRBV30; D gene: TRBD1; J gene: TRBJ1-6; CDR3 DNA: TGTGCCTGGAGCAGGGGACAGGATAATTCACCCCTCCACTTT; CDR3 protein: CAWSRGQDNSPLHF
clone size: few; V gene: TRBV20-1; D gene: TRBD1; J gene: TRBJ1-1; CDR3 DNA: TGCAGTGCTCCCAGGGGGGGTGTGAACACTGAAGCTTTCTTT; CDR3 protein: CSAPRGGVNTEAFF
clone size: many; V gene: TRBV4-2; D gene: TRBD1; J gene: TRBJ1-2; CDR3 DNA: TGTGCCAGCAGCCTAGTGGGCCGGACAGGAGCTAACTATGGCTACACCTTC; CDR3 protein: CASSLVGRTGANYGYTF
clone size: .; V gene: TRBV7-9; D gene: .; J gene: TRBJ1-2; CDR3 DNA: TGTGCCAGCAGCTTGCTAGGAACCCGTGGAGACACCTTC; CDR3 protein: CASSLLGTRGDTF
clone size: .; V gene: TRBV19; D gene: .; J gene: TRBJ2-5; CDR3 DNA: TGTGCCAGTAGTCTGCAGGAGACCCAGTACTTC; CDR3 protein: CASSLQETQYF
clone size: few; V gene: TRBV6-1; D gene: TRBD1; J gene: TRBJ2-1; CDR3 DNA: TGTGCCAGCAGTGAAGCGGGACAGGACCACAATGAGCAGTTCTTC; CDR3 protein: CASSEAGQDHNEQFF
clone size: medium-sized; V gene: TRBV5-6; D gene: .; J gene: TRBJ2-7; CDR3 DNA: TGTGCCAGCAGCTTACCGGGGAACTACGAGCAGTACTTC; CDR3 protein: CASSLPGNYEQYF
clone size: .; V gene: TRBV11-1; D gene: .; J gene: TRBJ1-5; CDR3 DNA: TGTGCCAGCAGCACTCTCGGTGGGGGGGCAGGTCAGCCCCGGCATTTT; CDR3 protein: CASSTLGGGAGQPRHF
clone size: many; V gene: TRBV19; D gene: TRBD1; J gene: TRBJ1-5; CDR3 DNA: TGTGCCAGTAGTCAGGGGGTGGAACAGCCCCAGCATTTT; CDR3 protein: CASSQGVEQPQHF
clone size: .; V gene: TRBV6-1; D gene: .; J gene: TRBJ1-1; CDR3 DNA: TGTGCCAGCAGGGGGGGGACGGTGGTGAACACTGAAGCTTTCTTT; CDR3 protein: CASRGGTVVNTEAFF
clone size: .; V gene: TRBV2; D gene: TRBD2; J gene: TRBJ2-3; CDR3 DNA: TGTGCCAGCAGTGAAAGGAACCCGACTAGCGGGGCCCCGCGGGATACGCAGTATTTT; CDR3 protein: CASSERNPTSGAPRDTQYF
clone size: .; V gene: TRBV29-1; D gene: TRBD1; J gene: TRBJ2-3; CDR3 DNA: TGCAGCGTTGTCGGTGGACAGGGGGCGACAGATACGCAGTATTTT; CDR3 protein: CSVVGGQGATDTQYF
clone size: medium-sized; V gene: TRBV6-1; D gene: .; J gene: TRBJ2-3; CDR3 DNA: TGTGCCACCGTAGGGGGGAATGCAGATACGCAGTATTTT; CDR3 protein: CATVGGNADTQYF
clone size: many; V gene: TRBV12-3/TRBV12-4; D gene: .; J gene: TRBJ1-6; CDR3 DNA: TGTGCCAGCAGTCCCCGGGATTCACCCCTCCACTTT; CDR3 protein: CASSPRDSPLHF
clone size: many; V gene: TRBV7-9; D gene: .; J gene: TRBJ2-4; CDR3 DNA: TGTGCCAGCAGCTTCTTTGACAGTTCGGTCAAAAACATTCAGTACTTT; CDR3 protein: CASSFFDSSVKNIQYF
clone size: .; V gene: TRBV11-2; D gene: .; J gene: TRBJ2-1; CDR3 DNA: TGTGCCAGCAGCTTCGAGTCCCTAGCGTTCAATGAGCAGTTCTTC; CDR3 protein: CASSFESLAFNEQFF
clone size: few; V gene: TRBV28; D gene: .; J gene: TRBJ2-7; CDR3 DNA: TGTGCCAGCGCACTTGATCGCGAGCAGTACTTC; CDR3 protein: CASALDREQYF
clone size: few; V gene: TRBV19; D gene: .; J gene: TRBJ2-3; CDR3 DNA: TGTGCCAGTGGTGGGATGGATACGCAGTATTTT; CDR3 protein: CASGGMDTQYF
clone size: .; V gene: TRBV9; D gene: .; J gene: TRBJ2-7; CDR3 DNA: TGTGCCAGCAGCGTAGAGCTAGGGGACGAGCAGTACTTC; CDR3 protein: CASSVELGDEQYF
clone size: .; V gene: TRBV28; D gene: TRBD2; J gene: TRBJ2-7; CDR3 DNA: TGTGCCAGCAGAGACTCTAGCGGGAGTAAGTACGAGCAGTACTTC; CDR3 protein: CASRDSSGSKYEQYF
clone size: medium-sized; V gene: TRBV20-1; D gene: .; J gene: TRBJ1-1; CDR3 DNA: TGCAGTGCTAGAGACGGCCGGCGGACAGTAAACACTGAAGCTTTCTTT; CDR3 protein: CSARDGRRTVNTEAFF
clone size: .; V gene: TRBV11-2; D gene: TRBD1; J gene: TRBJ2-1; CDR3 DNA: TGTGCCAGCAGCTCACCAGGGGGCGCAGTGATCAATGAGCAGTTCTTC; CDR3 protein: CASSSPGGAVINEQFF
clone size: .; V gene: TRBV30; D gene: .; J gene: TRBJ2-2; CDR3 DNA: TGTGCCTGGAGTGGGGGGACCAACACCGGGGAGCTGTTTTTT; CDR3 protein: CAWSGGTNTGELFF
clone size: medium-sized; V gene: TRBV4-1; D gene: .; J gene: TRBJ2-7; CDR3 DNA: TGCGCCAGCAGCCAAGCCTTTGGATGGCTCTACGAGCAGTACTTC; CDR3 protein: CASSQAFGWLYEQYF
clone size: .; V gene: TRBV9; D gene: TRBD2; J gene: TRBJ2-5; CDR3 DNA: TGTGCCAGCAGCGTAGACGTAACTAGCGGGAGGGTTGGAGAGACCCAGTACTTC; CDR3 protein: CASSVDVTSGRVGETQYF
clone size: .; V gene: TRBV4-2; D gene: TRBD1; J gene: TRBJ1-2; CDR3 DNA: TGTGCCAGCAGCCTCGAAACCGGAGGGGGCGATGGCTACACCTTC; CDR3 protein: CASSLETGGGDGYTF
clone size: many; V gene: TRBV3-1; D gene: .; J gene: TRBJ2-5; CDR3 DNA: TGTGCCAGCAGCCAGACACCGGGAACCCAGTACTTC; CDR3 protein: CASSQTPGTQYF
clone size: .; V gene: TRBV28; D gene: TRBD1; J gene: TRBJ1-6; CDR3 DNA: TGTGCCAGCAGTTCTCCGACAGGGAGTTATTCACCCCTCCACTTT; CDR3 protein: CASSSPTGSYSPLHF
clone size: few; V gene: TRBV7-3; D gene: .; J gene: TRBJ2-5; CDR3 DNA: TGTGCCAGCAGCCCCCGCGCCTTC; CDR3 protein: CASSPRAF
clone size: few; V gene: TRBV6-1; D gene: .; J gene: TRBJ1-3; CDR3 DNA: TGTGCCAGCAGTGAAGGGCCCATCTCTGGAAACACCATATATTTT; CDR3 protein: CASSEGPISGNTIYF
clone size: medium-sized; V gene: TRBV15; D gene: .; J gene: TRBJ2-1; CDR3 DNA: TGTGCCACCAGCAAAGGACGGGACTCCTACAATGAGCAGTTCTTC; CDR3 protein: CATSKGRDSYNEQFF
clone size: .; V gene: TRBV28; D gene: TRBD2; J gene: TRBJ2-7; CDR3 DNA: TGTGCCAGCAGTCTGACTAGCGGGAGACTCGAGCAGTACTTC; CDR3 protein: CASSLTSGRLEQYF
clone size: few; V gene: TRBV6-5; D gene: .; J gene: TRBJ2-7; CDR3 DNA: TGTGCCAGCAGTTATACAGGTCCCTCCTACGAGCAGTACTTC; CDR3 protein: CASSYTGPSYEQYF
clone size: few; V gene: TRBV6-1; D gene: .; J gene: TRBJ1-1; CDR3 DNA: TGTGCCAGCAGTGTAGAGGGGCCCACTGAAGCTTTCTTT; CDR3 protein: CASSVEGPTEAFF
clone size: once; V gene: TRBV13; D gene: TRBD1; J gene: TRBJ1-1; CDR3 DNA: TGTGCCAGCAGCTTAGGACAGGGGGCGGGGTTC; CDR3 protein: CASSLGQGAGF